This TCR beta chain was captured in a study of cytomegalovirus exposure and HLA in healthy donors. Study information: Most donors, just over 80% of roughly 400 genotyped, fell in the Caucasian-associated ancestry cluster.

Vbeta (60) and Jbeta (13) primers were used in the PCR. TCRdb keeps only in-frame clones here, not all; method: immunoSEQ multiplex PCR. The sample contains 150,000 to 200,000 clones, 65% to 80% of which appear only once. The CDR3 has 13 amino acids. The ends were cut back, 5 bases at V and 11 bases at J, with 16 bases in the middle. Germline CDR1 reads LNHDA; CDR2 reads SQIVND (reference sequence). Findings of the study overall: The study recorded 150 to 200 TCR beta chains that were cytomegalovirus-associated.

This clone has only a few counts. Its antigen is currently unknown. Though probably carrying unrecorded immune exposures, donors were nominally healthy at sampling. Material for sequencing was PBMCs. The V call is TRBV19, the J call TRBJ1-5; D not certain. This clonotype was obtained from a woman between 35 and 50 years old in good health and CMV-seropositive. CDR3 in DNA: TGTGCCAGTAGTCCGAGTTACATTAGCACCCAGCATTTT. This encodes CASSPSYISTQHF.